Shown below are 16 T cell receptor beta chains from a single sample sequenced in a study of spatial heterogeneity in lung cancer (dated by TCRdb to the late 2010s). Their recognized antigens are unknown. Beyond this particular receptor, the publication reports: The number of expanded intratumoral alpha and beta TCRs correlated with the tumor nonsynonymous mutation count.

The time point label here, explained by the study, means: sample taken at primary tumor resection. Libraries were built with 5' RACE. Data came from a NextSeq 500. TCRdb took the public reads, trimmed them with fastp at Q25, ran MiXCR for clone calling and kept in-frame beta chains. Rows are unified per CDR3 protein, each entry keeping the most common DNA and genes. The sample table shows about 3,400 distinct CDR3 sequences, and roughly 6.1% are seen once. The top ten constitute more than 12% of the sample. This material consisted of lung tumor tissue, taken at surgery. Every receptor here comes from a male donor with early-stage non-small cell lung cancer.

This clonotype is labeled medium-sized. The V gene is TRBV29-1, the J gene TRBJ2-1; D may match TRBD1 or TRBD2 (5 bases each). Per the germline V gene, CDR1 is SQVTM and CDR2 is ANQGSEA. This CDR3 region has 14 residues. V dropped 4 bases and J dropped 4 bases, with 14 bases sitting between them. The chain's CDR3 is CSVATGTGYNEQFF. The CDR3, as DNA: TGCAGCGTTGCTACCGGGACCGGGTACAATGAGCAGTTCTTC.

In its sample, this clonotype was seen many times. The CDR3 nucleotides read TGTGCCAGCAGCCCCCTGCAAGGGGCTCAAGAGACCCAGTACTTC. This translates into CASSPLQGAQETQYF. The chain employs TRBV6-2 or TRBV6-3 and TRBJ2-5, with a possible D match to TRBD1 (5 bases). The CDR3 is 15 residues long. V was clipped by 6 bases and J by 2 bases, with 16 bases between them. The germline gives CDR1 MNHEY, CDR2 SVGEGT.

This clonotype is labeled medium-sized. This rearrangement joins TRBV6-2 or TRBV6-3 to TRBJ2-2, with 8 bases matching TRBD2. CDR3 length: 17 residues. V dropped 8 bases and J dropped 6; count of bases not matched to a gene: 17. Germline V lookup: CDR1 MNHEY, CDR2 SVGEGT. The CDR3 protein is CASAPTRSGSRAGELFF. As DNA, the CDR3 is TGTGCCAGCGCCCCAACTCGAAGCGGGAGTAGGGCCGGGGAGCTGTTTTTT.

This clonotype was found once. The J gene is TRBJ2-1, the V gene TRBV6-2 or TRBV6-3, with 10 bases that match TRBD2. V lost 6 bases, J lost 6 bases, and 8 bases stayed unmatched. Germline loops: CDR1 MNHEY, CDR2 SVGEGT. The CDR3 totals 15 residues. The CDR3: CASRLRLAGANEQFF. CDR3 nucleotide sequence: TGTGCCAGCAGGCTCCGGCTAGCGGGAGCCAATGAGCAGTTCTTC.

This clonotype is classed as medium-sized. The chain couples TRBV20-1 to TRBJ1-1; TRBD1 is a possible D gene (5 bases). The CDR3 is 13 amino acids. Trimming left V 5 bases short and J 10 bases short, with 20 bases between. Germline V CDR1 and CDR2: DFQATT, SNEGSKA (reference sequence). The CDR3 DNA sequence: TGCAGTGCTCGCCGGGACGACTCCGCTGGAGCTTTCTTT. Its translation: CSARRDDSAGAFF.

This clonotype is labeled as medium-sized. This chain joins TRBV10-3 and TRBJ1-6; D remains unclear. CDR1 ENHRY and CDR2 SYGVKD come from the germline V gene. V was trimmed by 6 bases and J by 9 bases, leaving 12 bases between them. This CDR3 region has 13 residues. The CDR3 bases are TGTGCCATCAGGCTCGACATAGGTTCACCCCTCCACTTT. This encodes CAIRLDIGSPLHF.

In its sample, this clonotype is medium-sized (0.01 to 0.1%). CDR3 protein: CASSRASGLNTGELFF. CDR3 DNA sequence: TGCGCCAGCAGCAGAGCGTCAGGGCTCAACACCGGGGAGCTGTTTTTT. The chain uses TRBV5-1 and TRBJ2-2; perhaps TRBD1 as D (5 bases). CDR3 size: 16 residues. V lost 4 bases and J 2 bases, leaving 15 bases between the germline ends. Germline CDR1 is SGHRS and CDR2 is YFSETQ.

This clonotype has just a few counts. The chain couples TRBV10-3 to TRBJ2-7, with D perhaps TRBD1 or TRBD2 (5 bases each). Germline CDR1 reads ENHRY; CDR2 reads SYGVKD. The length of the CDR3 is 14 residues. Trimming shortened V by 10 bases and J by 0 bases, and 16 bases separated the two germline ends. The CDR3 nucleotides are TGTGCCACGAACCGGGACCGAAGCTCCTACGAGCAGTACTTC. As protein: CATNRDRSSYEQYF.

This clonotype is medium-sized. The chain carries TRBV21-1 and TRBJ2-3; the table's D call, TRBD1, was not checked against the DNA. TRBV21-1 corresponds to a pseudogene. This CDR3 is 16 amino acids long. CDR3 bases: TGTGCCAGCTATCGTTTCAGGGAGGGAGAGGGGGATACGCAGTATTTT. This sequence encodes CASYRFREGEGDTQYF.

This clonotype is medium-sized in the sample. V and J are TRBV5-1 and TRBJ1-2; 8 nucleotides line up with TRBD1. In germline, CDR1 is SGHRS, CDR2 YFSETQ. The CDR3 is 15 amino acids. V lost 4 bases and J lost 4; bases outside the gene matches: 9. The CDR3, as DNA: TGCGCCAGCAGCCTAGGACAGGGCTTCCCCTATGGCTACACCTTC. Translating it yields CASSLGQGFPYGYTF.

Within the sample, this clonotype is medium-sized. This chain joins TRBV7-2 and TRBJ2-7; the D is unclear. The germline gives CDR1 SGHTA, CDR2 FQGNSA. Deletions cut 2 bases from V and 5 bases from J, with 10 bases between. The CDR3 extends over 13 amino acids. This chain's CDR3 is CASSLRPRDEQYF. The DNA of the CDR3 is TGTGCCAGCAGCTTAAGGCCCCGGGACGAGCAGTACTTC.

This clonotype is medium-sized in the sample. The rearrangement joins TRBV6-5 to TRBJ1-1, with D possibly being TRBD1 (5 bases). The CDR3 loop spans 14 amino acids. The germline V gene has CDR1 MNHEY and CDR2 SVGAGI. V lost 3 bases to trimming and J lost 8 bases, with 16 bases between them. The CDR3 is CASSYVGGTGEAFF. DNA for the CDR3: TGTGCCAGCAGTTATGTGGGGGGTACAGGAGAAGCTTTCTTT.

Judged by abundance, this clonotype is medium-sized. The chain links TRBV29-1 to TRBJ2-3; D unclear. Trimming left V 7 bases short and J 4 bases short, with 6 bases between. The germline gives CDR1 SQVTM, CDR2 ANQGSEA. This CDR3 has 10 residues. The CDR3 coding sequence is TGCAGCGGTGGGGCAGATACGCAGTATTTT. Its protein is CSGGADTQYF.

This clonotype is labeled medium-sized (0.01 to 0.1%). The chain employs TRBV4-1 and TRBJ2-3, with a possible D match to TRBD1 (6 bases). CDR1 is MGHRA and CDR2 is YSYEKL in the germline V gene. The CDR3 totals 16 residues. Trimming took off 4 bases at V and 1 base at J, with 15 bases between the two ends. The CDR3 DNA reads TGCGCCAGCAGCCGGGAGACAGGACTTGGCACAGATACGCAGTATTTT. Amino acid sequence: CASSRETGLGTDTQYF.

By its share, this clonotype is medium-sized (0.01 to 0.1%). Here the CDR3 reads CASSLGYNEQFF. CDR3 bases: TGTGCCAGCAGCTTAGGGTACAATGAGCAGTTCTTC. The rearrangement links TRBV7-9 to TRBJ2-1; D gene uncertain. Looked up from germline, CDR1 is SEHNR and CDR2 is FQNEAQ (reference sequence). This CDR3 spans 12 amino acids. The V end lost 1 base, the J end lost 4 bases, and 2 bases lay between the germline ends.

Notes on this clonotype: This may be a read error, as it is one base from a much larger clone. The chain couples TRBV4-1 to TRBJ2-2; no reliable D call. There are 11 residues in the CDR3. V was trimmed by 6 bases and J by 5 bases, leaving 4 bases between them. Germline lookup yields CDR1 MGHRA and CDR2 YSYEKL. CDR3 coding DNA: TGCGCCAGCAGGTTGACCGGGGAGCTGTTTTTT. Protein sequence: CASRLTGELFF.